This TCR beta chain was identified during a study of T cells in tuberculosis. The CDR3 spans 12 residues. Germline assignment: CDR1 MNHEY and CDR2 SMNVEV (reference sequence). J lost 7 bases, V lost 7 bases, and 6 bases had no gene match. TCRdb's table, derived via immunoSEQ multiplex PCR, lists solely in-frame clones and lacks some. The top ten clones hold approximately 6.8% of a sample with under 35,000 clones, roughly nine tenths of them seen once. This clone has a handful of counts. The time point: new active TB diagnosis, blood taken before or within 7 days of starting treatment. The material was PBMCs, obtained at tuberculosis diagnosis. The V gene is TRBV27, the J gene TRBJ1-2; 7 bases map to TRBD1. This clonotype was sampled from an adult with tuberculosis. Some clones in this sample may be carry-over from other donors' samples. DNA for the CDR3: TGTGCCAGCAAGGGGGCGCACCCTGGCTACACCTTC. This codes for CASKGAHPGYTF.